Below, 8 T cell receptor beta chains from the same sample are listed, as sequenced in a study of blood T cell repertoires in COVID-19. Repertoires were generated with immunoSEQ multiplex PCR, while TCRdb's copy carries only in-frame clones and drops some. The sample consists of about 200,000 clones, 70% to 90% of them appearing once. The sequencing input was peripheral blood. The receptors were sampled from a woman of 80 years or more with acute or convalescent COVID-19.

This clone was detected a few times. The chain combines TRBV18 with TRBJ2-7; 8 bases match TRBD2. CDR3 length: 14 amino acids. Germline-derived CDR1 and CDR2 are KGHSH and LQKENI. The J segment lost 1 base and the V segment lost 5 bases, leaving 4 bases of the junction unmatched. The CDR3 is CASSEAGGSYEQYF. DNA for the CDR3: TGTGCCAGCTCAGAGGCGGGAGGTTCCTACGAGCAGTACTTC. The variable domain in full, completed from reference TRBV18 and TRBJ2-7, reads NAGVMQNPRHLVRRRGQEARLRCSPMKGHSHVYWYRQLPEEGLKFMVYLQKENIIDESGMPKERFSAEFPKEGPSILRIQQVVRGDSAAYFCASSEAGGSYEQYFGPGTRLTVT.

V usage is TRBV12-3 or TRBV12-4 and J usage is TRBJ2-5, with 8 bases aligning to TRBD1. V dropped 6 bases and J dropped 5; count of bases not matched to a gene: 5. The CDR3 is 13 residues long. As DNA, the CDR3 is TGTGCCAGCAGACGGACAGGGCGGGAGACCCAGTACTTC. It translates to CASRRTGRETQYF.

This chain uses TRBV7-2 with TRBJ1-2; unclear D gene. CDR3 length: 17 amino acids. The ends were cut back, 5 bases at V and 8 bases at J, with 27 bases in the middle. Germline CDR1 SGHTA, CDR2 FQGNSA. CDR3 in DNA: TGTGCCAGCAGCCCTACCCCGTCCGGGATCCCTGGAGGGGGCTACACCTTC. Its translation is CASSPTPSGIPGGGYTF. The variable domain in full, with the rest retrieved from reference TRBV7-2 and TRBJ1-2, is GAGVSQSPSNKVTEKGKDVELRCDPISGHTALYWYRQSLGQGLEFLIYFQGNSAPDKSGLPSDRFSAERTGGSVSTLTIQRTQQEDSAVYLCASSPTPSGIPGGGYTFGSGTRLTVV.

This sequence joins TRBV9 and TRBJ2-7; a possible D gene is TRBD1 (7 bases). The V gene's germline CDR1 is SGDLS and CDR2 YYNGEE. Trimming removed 0 bases at V and 7 bases at J, with 11 bases between. This CDR3 has 13 residues. The CDR3 loop is CASSVVEGAEQYF. CDR3 coding DNA: TGTGCCAGCAGCGTAGTGGAGGGGGCGGAGCAGTACTTC.

The CDR3 loop is CASSQNTGGETQYF. In DNA form, the CDR3 reads TGTGCCAGCAGCCAGAACACGGGGGGGGAGACCCAGTACTTC. V is TRBV7-2 and J is TRBJ2-5; TRBD2 matches 8 bases. Germline trimming cut 5 bases from V and 5 bases from J; bases unmatched to any gene: 7. CDR1 SGHTA and CDR2 FQGNSA come from the germline V gene. The CDR3 runs to 14 residues.

The rearrangement joins TRBV2 to TRBJ1-6, with D possibly TRBD1 on 5 matching bases. Germline CDR1 and CDR2: SNHLY and FYNNEI. V was shortened by 2 bases and J by 5 bases, with 13 bases between the two germline ends. This CDR3 region has 16 residues. CDR3 protein: CASSENGAQNNSPLHF. The CDR3 DNA reads TGTGCCAGCAGTGAAAATGGGGCTCAGAATAATTCACCCCTCCACTTT.

This clone occurred once. The chain couples TRBV3-1 (or the pseudogene TRBV3-2) to TRBJ1-2; D is perhaps TRBD1 (6 bases). CDR1 is LGHDT and CDR2 is YNNKEL in the germline V gene (reference sequence). Deletions cut 4 bases from V and 3 bases from J, with 15 bases between. This CDR3 has 15 residues. CDR3 bases: TGTGCCAGCAGCCGGTCTGGGGGGGCGCACTATGGCTACACCTTC. Protein: CASSRSGGAHYGYTF.

The V gene is TRBV2, the J gene TRBJ1-5, with TRBD1 matching over 9 bases. The CDR3 spans 14 residues. Unmatched junction bases numbered 4, after V lost 8 bases and J lost 2 bases. The germline V gene has CDR1 SNHLY and CDR2 FYNNEI. The chain's CDR3 is CASSRDRGNQPQHF. The CDR3 DNA reads TGTGCCAGCTCCCGGGACAGGGGCAATCAGCCCCAGCATTTT.